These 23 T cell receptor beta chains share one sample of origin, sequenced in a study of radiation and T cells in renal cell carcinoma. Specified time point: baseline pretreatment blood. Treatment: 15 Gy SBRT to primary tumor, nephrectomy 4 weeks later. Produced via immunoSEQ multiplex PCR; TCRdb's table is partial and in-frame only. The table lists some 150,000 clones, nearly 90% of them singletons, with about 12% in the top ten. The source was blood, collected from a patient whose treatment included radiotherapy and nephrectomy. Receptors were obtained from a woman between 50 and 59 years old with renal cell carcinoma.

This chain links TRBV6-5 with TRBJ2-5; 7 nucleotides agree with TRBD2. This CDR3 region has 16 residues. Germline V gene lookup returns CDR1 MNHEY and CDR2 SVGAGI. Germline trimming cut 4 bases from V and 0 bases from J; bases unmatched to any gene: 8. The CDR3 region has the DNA TGTGCCAGCAGTTCCTCTAGCGGTTGGTACCAAGAGACCCAGTACTTC. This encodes CASSSSSGWYQETQYF.

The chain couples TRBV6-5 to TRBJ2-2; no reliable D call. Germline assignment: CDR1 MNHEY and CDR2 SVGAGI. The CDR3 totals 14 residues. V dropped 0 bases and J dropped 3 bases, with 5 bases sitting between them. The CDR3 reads CASSYSPDTGELFF. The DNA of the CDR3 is TGTGCCAGCAGTTACTCCCCCGACACCGGGGAGCTGTTTTTT.

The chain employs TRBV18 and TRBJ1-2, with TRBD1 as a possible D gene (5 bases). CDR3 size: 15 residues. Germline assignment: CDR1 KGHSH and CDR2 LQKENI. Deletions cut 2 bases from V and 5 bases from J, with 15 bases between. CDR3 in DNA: TGTGCCAGCTCACCAGGGCAGGGCCCCCTATATGGCTACACCTTC. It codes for CASSPGQGPLYGYTF. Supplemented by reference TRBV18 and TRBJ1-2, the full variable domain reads NAGVMQNPRHLVRRRGQEARLRCSPMKGHSHVYWYRQLPEEGLKFMVYLQKENIIDESGMPKERFSAEFPKEGPSILRIQQVVRGDSAAYFCASSPGQGPLYGYTFGSGTRLTVV.

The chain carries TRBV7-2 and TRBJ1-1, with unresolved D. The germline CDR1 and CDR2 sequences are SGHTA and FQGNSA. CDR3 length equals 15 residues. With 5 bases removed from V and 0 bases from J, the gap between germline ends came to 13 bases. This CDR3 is CASSPQTNMNTEAFF. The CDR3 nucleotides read TGTGCCAGCAGCCCGCAGACGAACATGAACACTGAAGCTTTCTTT.

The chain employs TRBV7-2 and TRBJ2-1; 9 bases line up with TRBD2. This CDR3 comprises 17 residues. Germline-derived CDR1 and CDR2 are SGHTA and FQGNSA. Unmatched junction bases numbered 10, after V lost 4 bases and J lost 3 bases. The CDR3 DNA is TGTGCCAGCAGCTGGACACTTAGCGGGGGAAACTACAATGAGCAGTTCTTC. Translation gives CASSWTLSGGNYNEQFF. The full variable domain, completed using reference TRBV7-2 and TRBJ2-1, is GAGVSQSPSNKVTEKGKDVELRCDPISGHTALYWYRQSLGQGLEFLIYFQGNSAPDKSGLPSDRFSAERTGGSVSTLTIQRTQQEDSAVYLCASSWTLSGGNYNEQFFGPGTRLTVL.

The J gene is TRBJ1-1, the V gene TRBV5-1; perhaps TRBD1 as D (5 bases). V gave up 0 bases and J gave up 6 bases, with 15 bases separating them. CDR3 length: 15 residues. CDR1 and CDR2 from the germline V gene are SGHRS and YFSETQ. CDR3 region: CASSLGRRGNSEAFF. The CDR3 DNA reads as TGCGCCAGCAGCTTGGGTCGGCGGGGGAATTCTGAAGCTTTCTTT.

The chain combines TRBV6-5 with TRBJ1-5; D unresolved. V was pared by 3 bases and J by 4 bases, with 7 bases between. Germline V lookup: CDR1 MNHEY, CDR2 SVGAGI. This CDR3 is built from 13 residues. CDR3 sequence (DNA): TGTGCCAGCAGTTATGACGGGAATCAGCCCCAGCATTTT. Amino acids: CASSYDGNQPQHF.

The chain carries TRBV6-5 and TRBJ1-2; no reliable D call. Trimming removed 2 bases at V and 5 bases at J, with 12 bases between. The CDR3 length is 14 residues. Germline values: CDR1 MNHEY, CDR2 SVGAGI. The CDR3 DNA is TGTGCCAGCAGTTACACAGAATTTGAATATGGCTACACCTTC. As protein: CASSYTEFEYGYTF.

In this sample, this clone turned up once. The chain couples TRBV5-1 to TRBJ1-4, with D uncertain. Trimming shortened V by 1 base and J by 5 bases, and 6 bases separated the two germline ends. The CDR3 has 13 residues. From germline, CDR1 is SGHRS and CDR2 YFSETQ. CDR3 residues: CASSLMTNEKLFF. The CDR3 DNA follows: TGCGCCAGCAGCTTGATGACGAATGAAAAACTGTTTTTT.

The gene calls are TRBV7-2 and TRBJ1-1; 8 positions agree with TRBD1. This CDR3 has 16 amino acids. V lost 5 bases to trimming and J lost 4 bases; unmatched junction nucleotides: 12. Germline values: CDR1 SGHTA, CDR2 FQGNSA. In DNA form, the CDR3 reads TGTGCCAGCAGCCGCAGAGGACAGGGAGGAGGCACTGAAGCTTTCTTT. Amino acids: CASSRRGQGGGTEAFF.

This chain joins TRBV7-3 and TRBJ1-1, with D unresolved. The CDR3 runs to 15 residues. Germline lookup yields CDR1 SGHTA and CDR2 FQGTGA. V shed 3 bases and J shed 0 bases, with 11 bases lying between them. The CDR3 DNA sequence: TGTGCCAGCAGCTTGAGAAGGTCAATGAACACTGAAGCTTTCTTT. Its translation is CASSLRRSMNTEAFF.

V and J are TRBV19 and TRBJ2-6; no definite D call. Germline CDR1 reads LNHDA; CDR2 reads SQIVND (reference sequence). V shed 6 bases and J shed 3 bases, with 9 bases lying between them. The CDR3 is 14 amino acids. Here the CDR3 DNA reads TGTGCCAGTAGCGTCAGAGGTGGGGCCAACGTCCTGACTTTC. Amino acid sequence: CASSVRGGANVLTF. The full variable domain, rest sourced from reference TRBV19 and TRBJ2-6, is DGGITQSPKYLFRKEGQNVTLSCEQNLNHDAMYWYRQDPGQGLRLIYYSQIVNDFQKGDIAEGYSVSREKKESFPLTVTSAQKNPTAFYLCASSVRGGANVLTFGAGSRLTVL.

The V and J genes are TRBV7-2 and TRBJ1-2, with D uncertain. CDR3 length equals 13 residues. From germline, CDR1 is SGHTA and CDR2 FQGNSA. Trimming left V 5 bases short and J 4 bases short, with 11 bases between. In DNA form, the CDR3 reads TGTGCCAGCAGCGCGCTGGATGCCTATGGCTACACCTTC. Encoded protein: CASSALDAYGYTF. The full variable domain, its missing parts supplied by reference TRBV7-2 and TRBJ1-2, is GAGVSQSPSNKVTEKGKDVELRCDPISGHTALYWYRQSLGQGLEFLIYFQGNSAPDKSGLPSDRFSAERTGGSVSTLTIQRTQQEDSAVYLCASSALDAYGYTFGSGTRLTVV.

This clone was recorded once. The CDR3, as DNA: TGCGCCAGCAGCGAACAGGGACCCCCGAACACTGAAGCTTTCTTT. Translation: CASSEQGPPNTEAFF. The chain has TRBV5-1 and TRBJ1-1; TRBD1 might be the D (6 bases). This CDR3 region has 15 residues. The V end lost 4 bases, the J end lost 1 base, and 14 bases lay between the germline ends. In germline, CDR1 is SGHRS, CDR2 YFSETQ.

The CDR3 nucleotides are TGTGCCAGCAGCTTAGGGGGAACATTCTTCGGCACTGAAGCTTTCTTT. Residues: CASSLGGTFFGTEAFF. The chain employs TRBV7-8 and TRBJ1-1; D ambiguous. Germline V lookup: CDR1 SGHVS, CDR2 FQNEAQ. V was trimmed by 1 base and J by 4 bases, leaving 16 bases between them. This CDR3 is 16 amino acids long.

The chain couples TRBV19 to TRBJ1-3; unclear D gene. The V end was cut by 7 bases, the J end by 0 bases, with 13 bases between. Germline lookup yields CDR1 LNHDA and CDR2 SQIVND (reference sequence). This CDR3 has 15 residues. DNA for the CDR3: TGTGCCAGTATCCGGAGCCCAAGCTCTGGAAACACCATATATTTT. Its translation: CASIRSPSSGNTIYF.

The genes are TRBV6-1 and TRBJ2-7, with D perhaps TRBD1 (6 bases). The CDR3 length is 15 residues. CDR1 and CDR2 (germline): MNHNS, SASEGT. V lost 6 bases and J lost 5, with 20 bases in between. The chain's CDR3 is CASREGHTVLDEQYF. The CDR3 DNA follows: TGTGCCAGCAGAGAGGGACACACCGTACTGGACGAGCAGTACTTC.

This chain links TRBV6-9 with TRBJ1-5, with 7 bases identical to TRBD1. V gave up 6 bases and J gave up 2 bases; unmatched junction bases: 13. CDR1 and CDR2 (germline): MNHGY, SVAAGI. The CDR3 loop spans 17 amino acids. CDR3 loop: CASRPRDRWRGNQPQHF. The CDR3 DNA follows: TGTGCCAGCAGGCCCAGGGACAGATGGAGAGGCAATCAGCCCCAGCATTTT.

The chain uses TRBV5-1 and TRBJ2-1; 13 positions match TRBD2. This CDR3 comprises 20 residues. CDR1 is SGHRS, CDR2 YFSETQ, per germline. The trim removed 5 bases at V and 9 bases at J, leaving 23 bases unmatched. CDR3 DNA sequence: TGCGCCAGCAGTTGGGGGACTAGCGGGGCGGTATACCTGCCCCTCGGTGAGCAGTTCTTC. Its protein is CASSWGTSGAVYLPLGEQFF. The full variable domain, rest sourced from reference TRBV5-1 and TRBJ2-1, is KAGVTQTPRYLIKTRGQQVTLSCSPISGHRSVSWYQQTPGQGLQFLFEYFSETQRNKGNFPGRFSGRQFSNSRSEMNVSTLELGDSALYLCASSWGTSGAVYLPLGEQFFGPGTRLTVL.

The CDR3 region is CASTPTGGLSKNIQYF. In DNA, the CDR3 is TGTGCCAGTACCCCGACAGGGGGCTTGTCCAAAAACATTCAGTACTTC. The chain employs TRBV19 and TRBJ2-4; TRBD1 matches at 10 bases. The CDR3 runs 16 residues. V shed 7 bases, J shed 2 bases, and the junction held 8 bases outside the gene matches. Germline values: CDR1 LNHDA, CDR2 SQIVND (reference sequence).

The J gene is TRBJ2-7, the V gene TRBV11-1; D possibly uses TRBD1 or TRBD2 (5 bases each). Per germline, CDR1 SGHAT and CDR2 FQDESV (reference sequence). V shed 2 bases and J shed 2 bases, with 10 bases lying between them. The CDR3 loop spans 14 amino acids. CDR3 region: CASSLTGRAYEQYF. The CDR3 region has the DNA TGTGCCAGCAGCTTAACGGGACGGGCCTACGAGCAGTACTTC.

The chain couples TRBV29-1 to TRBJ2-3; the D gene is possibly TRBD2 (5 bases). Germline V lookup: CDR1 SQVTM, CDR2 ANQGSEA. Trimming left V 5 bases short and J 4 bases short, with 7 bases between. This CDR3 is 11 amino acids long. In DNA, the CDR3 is TGCAGCGTTTTGCGGGCAGATACGCAGTATTTT. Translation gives CSVLRADTQYF.

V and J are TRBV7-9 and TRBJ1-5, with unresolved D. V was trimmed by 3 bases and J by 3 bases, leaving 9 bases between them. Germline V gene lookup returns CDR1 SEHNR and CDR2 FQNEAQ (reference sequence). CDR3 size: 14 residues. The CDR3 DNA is TGTGCCAGCAGCTTGGGCGGCTTCAATCAGCCCCAGCATTTT. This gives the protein CASSLGGFNQPQHF.